Listed here are 27 T cell receptor beta chains from one sample, sequenced in a study of vaccination and CD4 T cells after COVID-19. These receptors are not linked to any known antigen. Treatment in this sample: roughly ten-day PBMC culture with coronavirus spike peptide pools or control peptides (ViraFEST assay). With the Oncomine TCR Beta short-read assay, DNA from cultured CD4+ T cells was sequenced. TCRdb fed the PCR reads into MiXCR, producing one record per CDR3 protein. Among about 18,000 distinct CDR3 sequences listed, about two fifths were seen once. The specimen was CD4+ T cells from blood, cultured in vitro, collected after SARS-CoV-2 vaccination. These receptor sequences come from a human donor who had recovered from COVID-19.

The gene calls are TRBV20-1 and TRBJ1-2; D perhaps matches TRBD1 (5 bases). Per the germline V gene, CDR1 is DFQATT and CDR2 is SNEGSKA (reference sequence). The CDR3 sequence is 16 residues long. V was clipped by 0 bases and J by 8 bases, with 22 bases between them. The CDR3 DNA sequence: TGCAGTGCTAGAGATCCGTGGGGCGCGGGGTATAGGGGCTACACCTTC. Translating gives CSARDPWGAGYRGYTF.

This chain connects TRBV10-2 to TRBJ2-1, with D perhaps given as TRBD1 or TRBD2 (5 bases each). Germline lookup yields CDR1 WSHSY and CDR2 SAAADI. The CDR3 has 15 amino acids. The V end lost 8 bases, the J end lost 8 bases, and 22 bases lay between the germline ends. DNA for the CDR3: TGCGCCAGCGGTGGGACGGGCCCCGGCATCGATGAGCAGTTCTTC. Its translation is CASGGTGPGIDEQFF.

V usage is TRBV6-1 and J usage is TRBJ1-2, with D hard to call. From germline, CDR1 is MNHNS and CDR2 SASEGT. CDR3 length: 14 amino acids. The ends were cut back, 0 bases at V and 8 bases at J, with 13 bases in the middle. CDR3 in DNA: TGTGCCAGCAGTGAAGCGCAAGGGTTAGGCGGCTACACCTTC. Protein sequence: CASSEAQGLGGYTF.

This chain connects TRBV20-1 to TRBJ1-1; the D is unclear. Per germline, CDR1 DFQATT and CDR2 SNEGSKA (reference sequence). The CDR3 totals 14 residues. V lost 4 bases and J 0 bases, leaving 12 bases between the germline ends. Here the CDR3 DNA reads TGCAGTGCTACCCAGGAATTCATGAACACTGAAGCTTTCTTT. Its protein product is CSATQEFMNTEAFF.

The genes are TRBV20-1 and TRBJ2-1; 12 nucleotides align to TRBD2. V dropped 1 base and J dropped 0; count of bases not matched to a gene: 4. CDR1 is DFQATT and CDR2 is SNEGSKA in the germline V gene (reference sequence). The CDR3 spans 17 residues. CDR3 region: CSARATGLAGSYNEQFF. In DNA form, the CDR3 reads TGCAGTGCTAGAGCTACGGGACTAGCGGGCTCCTACAATGAGCAGTTCTTC.

The chain combines TRBV2 with TRBJ1-5, with D unresolved. The CDR3 length is 15 residues. Germline CDR1 is SNHLY and CDR2 is FYNNEI. V gave up 3 bases and J gave up 4 bases, with 13 bases separating them. CDR3 nucleotide sequence: TGTGCCAGCAGTGAGGGCAGCCGAGGAAATCAGCCCCAGCATTTT. Protein sequence: CASSEGSRGNQPQHF.

The chain combines TRBV27 with TRBJ1-1; no definite D call. This CDR3 has 13 amino acids. Germline CDR1 reads MNHEY; CDR2 reads SMNVEV (reference sequence). Trimming removed 4 bases at V and 0 bases at J, with 6 bases between. The CDR3, as DNA: TGTGCCAGCAGTTGGACGGTGAACACTGAAGCTTTCTTT. It encodes CASSWTVNTEAFF.

V and J are TRBV7-9 and TRBJ1-1; D remains unclear. CDR1 and CDR2 (germline): SEHNR, FQNEAQ (reference sequence). V shed 0 bases and J shed 5 bases, with 7 bases lying between them. This CDR3 region has 13 residues. The CDR3 loop reads CASSLALRTEAFF. In DNA form, the CDR3 reads TGTGCCAGCAGCTTAGCGCTCAGGACTGAAGCTTTCTTT.

The chain has TRBV7-2 and TRBJ2-7; maybe TRBD1 (5 bases). Germline V CDR1 and CDR2: SGHTA, FQGNSA. V was clipped by 1 base and J by 4 bases, with 11 bases between them. This CDR3 is 14 amino acids long. This CDR3 is CASSLGTGAYEQYF. DNA of the CDR3: TGTGCCAGCAGCTTAGGAACAGGAGCTTACGAGCAGTACTTC. The full variable domain, in which reference TRBV7-2 and TRBJ2-7 provide the parts outside the CDR3, is GAGVSQSPSNKVTEKGKDVELRCDPISGHTALYWYRQSLGQGLEFLIYFQGNSAPDKSGLPSDRFSAERTGGSVSTLTIQRTQQEDSAVYLCASSLGTGAYEQYFGPGTRLTVT.

The chain uses TRBV4-1 and TRBJ2-7; 7 nucleotides match TRBD2. Germline V gene sequence: CDR1 MGHRA, CDR2 YSYEKL. CDR3 length: 17 amino acids. V lost 2 bases and J lost 1; bases outside the gene matches: 11. The CDR3 spells CASSQRKGTSDSYEQYF. DNA of the CDR3: TGCGCCAGCAGCCAACGAAAGGGAACTAGCGATTCCTACGAGCAGTACTTC.

The J gene is TRBJ2-7, the V gene TRBV28; 12 positions match TRBD2. Germline CDR1 and CDR2: MDHEN and SYDVKM. The V gene end was trimmed by 8 bases and the J gene end by 1 base; junction bases not matched to a gene: 6. The CDR3 totals 15 residues. The chain's CDR3 is CASGLLAGGSYEQYF. In nucleotides, the CDR3 is TGTGCCAGCGGGCTACTAGCGGGAGGTTCCTACGAGCAGTACTTC.

V gene TRBV7-3 combines with J gene TRBJ2-5, with D tentatively TRBD2 (5 bases). Germline V gene sequence: CDR1 SGHTA, CDR2 FQGTGA. V was clipped by 5 bases and J by 5 bases, with 12 bases between them. The CDR3 contains 13 residues. CDR3 nucleotide sequence: TGTGCCAGCAGCCGGAGCGGCACGGAGACCCAGTACTTC. Residues: CASSRSGTETQYF.

The table lists this clonotype with a count of one. The gene calls are TRBV6-2 or TRBV6-3 and TRBJ2-1, with D perhaps TRBD2 (5 bases). The CDR3 runs to 13 residues. Germline loops: CDR1 MNHEY, CDR2 SVGEGT. V lost 5 bases to trimming and J lost 3 bases, with 8 bases between them. The CDR3 DNA follows: TGTGCCAGCAGTGTCGGGGTCTACAATGAGCAGTTCTTC. It encodes CASSVGVYNEQFF.

The chain recombines TRBV20-1 with TRBJ2-3; 11 positions agree with TRBD2. Germline assignment: CDR1 DFQATT and CDR2 SNEGSKA (reference sequence). V shed 3 bases, J shed 3 bases, and the junction held 5 bases outside the gene matches. This CDR3 comprises 15 residues. As DNA, the CDR3 is TGCAGTGCTAGCAGACTAGCGGGAAGGACAGATACGCAGTATTTT. Its protein product is CSASRLAGRTDTQYF.

This clonotype was picked up one time. V gene TRBV5-5 combines with J gene TRBJ1-5; D gene unclear. V was clipped by 1 base and J by 6 bases, with 17 bases between them. There are 16 residues in the CDR3. Looked up from germline, CDR1 is SGHKS and CDR2 is YYEKEE (reference sequence). CDR3: CASSLWGGLSGQPQHF. CDR3 DNA sequence: TGTGCCAGCAGCTTGTGGGGTGGGCTTTCGGGTCAGCCCCAGCATTTT.

This clonotype was counted between two and nine times. V usage is TRBV7-2 and J usage is TRBJ2-7, with TRBD2 matching 7 bases. In germline, CDR1 is SGHTA, CDR2 FQGNSA. CDR3 size: 14 residues. V trimming: 5 bases; J trimming: 9 bases; junction bases outside the gene matches: 13. The CDR3 DNA is TGTGCCAGCAGCCCCGATACAGCGGGGACGACGCAGTACTTC. This encodes CASSPDTAGTTQYF. The full variable domain, rest sourced from reference TRBV7-2 and TRBJ2-7, is GAGVSQSPSNKVTEKGKDVELRCDPISGHTALYWYRQSLGQGLEFLIYFQGNSAPDKSGLPSDRFSAERTGGSVSTLTIQRTQQEDSAVYLCASSPDTAGTTQYFGPGTRLTVT.

The J gene is TRBJ1-6, the V gene TRBV7-2; 8 bases match TRBD1. This CDR3 contains 13 residues. J lost 17 bases, V lost 2 bases, and 8 bases had no gene match. The germline gives CDR1 SGHTA, CDR2 FQGNSA. The CDR3 is CASSLRGQERIHF. The CDR3 DNA follows: TGTGCCAGCAGCTTAAGGGGACAGGAGAGGATCCACTTT.

There are a few counts of this clonotype. CDR3 in amino acids: CASSPRANTEAFF. Written as DNA, the CDR3 is TGTGCCAGCAGTCCCCGGGCAAACACTGAAGCTTTCTTT. The chain couples TRBV6-1 to TRBJ1-1; D not certain. This CDR3 region has 13 residues. Germline CDR1 and CDR2: MNHNS and SASEGT. V was clipped by 5 bases and J by 2 bases, with 9 bases between them.

Worth noting for this clonotype: The junction shows a germline mismatch at one end, possibly a read error. The chain joins TRBV7-9 to TRBJ1-6; 7 nucleotides agree with TRBD1. CDR1 SEHNR and CDR2 FQNEAQ come from the germline V gene (reference sequence). The CDR3 consists of 14 residues. DNA for the CDR3: TGTGCTAGCAGCCGGGACAGCGGGAATTCACCCCTCCACTTT. This codes for CASSRDSGNSPLHF.

This chain connects TRBV4-3 to TRBJ1-2; a weak D match, TRBD1 (6 bases). Germline assignment: CDR1 LGHNA and CDR2 YSLEER. The CDR3 length is 14 residues. Trimming took 2 bases from V and 2 from J, leaving 9 bases between them. The CDR3 nucleotides read TGCGCCAGCAGCCAAAGCGACAGGAACTATGGCTACACCTTC. It is translated as CASSQSDRNYGYTF.

This clonotype appeared a single time. The V gene is TRBV11-3, the J gene TRBJ2-5; no firm D call. Germline V gene data show CDR1 as SGHNT and CDR2 as YENEEA. The CDR3 extends over 14 amino acids. V gave up 1 base and J gave up 1 base, with 7 bases separating them. CDR3 in DNA: TGTGCCAGCAGCTTAGGGGTTGGCCAAGAGACCCAGTACTTC. This codes for CASSLGVGQETQYF.

This clonotype was observed a single time. The V gene is TRBV7-8, the J gene TRBJ1-1, with D unresolved. The CDR3 is 14 residues long. Trimming took 5 bases from V and 2 from J, leaving 12 bases between them. Germline CDR1 is SGHVS and CDR2 is FQNEAQ. CDR3 bases: TGTGCCAGCAGCGCCAGCCGCACAAACACTGAAGCTTTCTTT. Translated, it gives CASSASRTNTEAFF.

This rearrangement joins TRBV19 to TRBJ1-5; no definite D call. There are 12 residues in the CDR3. Germline V gene data show CDR1 as LNHDA and CDR2 as SQIVND (reference sequence). Trimming took off 9 bases at V and 1 base at J, with 7 bases between the two ends. This CDR3 is CASGVSNQPQHF. CDR3 in DNA: TGTGCCAGCGGGGTAAGCAATCAGCCCCAGCATTTT.

The chain combines TRBV20-1 with TRBJ1-1; 7 nucleotides align to TRBD1. The CDR3 has 14 residues. Germline V gene data show CDR1 as DFQATT and CDR2 as SNEGSKA (reference sequence). V gave up 4 bases and J gave up 0 bases; unmatched junction bases: 5. The CDR3 DNA sequence: TGCAGTGCTACCGGGGACAGAATGAACACTGAAGCTTTCTTT. Amino acid sequence: CSATGDRMNTEAFF.

V and J are TRBV7-7 and TRBJ2-1; 8 nucleotides match TRBD2. This CDR3 spans 15 amino acids. V shed 0 bases and J 6 bases; nucleotides not matched to a gene: 4. The germline gives CDR1 SSHAT, CDR2 FNYEAQ (reference sequence). The CDR3 nucleotides are TGTGCCAGCAGCTTAGCCGCGGGAGGCCCCAATGAGCAGTTCTTC. It specifies CASSLAAGGPNEQFF.

The CDR3 DNA reads TGTGCCAGCGGAATGGGACAGGGCCGTGGCTACACCTTC. It translates to CASGMGQGRGYTF. This chain uses TRBV2 with TRBJ1-2; 9 nucleotides line up with TRBD1. The germline V gene has CDR1 SNHLY and CDR2 FYNNEI. With V trimmed by 8 bases and J by 7 bases, 8 bases remained unmatched. The CDR3 has 13 amino acids. The full variable domain, completed using reference TRBV2 and TRBJ1-2, is EPEVTQTPSHQVTQMGQEVILRCVPISNHLYFYWYRQILGQKVEFLVSFYNNEISEKSEIFDDQFSVERPDGSNFTLKIRSTKLEDSAMYFCASGMGQGRGYTFGSGTRLTVV.

This clonotype was seen a few times. The rearrangement joins TRBV19 to TRBJ2-7, with 8 nucleotides matching TRBD1. V dropped 6 bases and J dropped 1; count of bases not matched to a gene: 5. The CDR3 runs to 14 residues. Germline V gene data show CDR1 as LNHDA and CDR2 as SQIVND (reference sequence). The CDR3 nucleotides are TGTGCCAGTAGCCCGGGACAGGTATCCTACGAGCAGTACTTC. Translation gives CASSPGQVSYEQYF.